This T cell receptor (beta chain) was identified in a study of graft-versus-host responses after intestinal transplantation. Study-level background: Anti-thymocyte globulin served as induction for all recipients, who then took tacrolimus and steroids for around 3 years.

The CDR3 consists of 15 residues. V gave up 1 base and J gave up 7 bases, with 16 bases separating them. Germline values: CDR1 MNHNS, CDR2 SASEGT. Repertoires were generated with immunoSEQ multiplex PCR, while TCRdb's copy carries only in-frame clones and drops some. Counted here are 9,500 to 11,000 clones, almost 95% occurring once; the ten biggest clones make up roughly 3.5%. The receptor was isolated from a human patient who received an intestinal transplant, so some T cells may come from the graft donor. V is TRBV6-1 and J is TRBJ2-5; maybe TRBD1 (6 bases). Here the sequenced sample was PBMCs, taken approximately 45 days after intestinal transplantation. CDR3 bases: TGTGCCAGCAGTGAAGTAGGGTATCAAGGGGGGACCCAGTACTTC. This gives the protein CASSEVGYQGGTQYF.